This TCR beta chain derives from a study of blood T cell repertoires in COVID-19. Study-level background: The cDNA or gDNA used as material had been derived from T cells, B-cell-depleted T cells, or PBMCs.

This CDR3 region has 17 residues. Looked up from germline, CDR1 is SGHTA and CDR2 is FQGNSA. Trimming at V came to 2 bases and at J to 7 bases, leaving 10 bases not matched to a gene. As processed by the authors: Amplifying reference gene primers gave estimates of nucleated cell counts. Method: immunoSEQ multiplex PCR; TCRdb's copy keeps in-frame clones and lacks some. The V and J calls and clone size were taken over from that table, and D and trimming were inferred from the DNA. The data hold 150,000 to 200,000 clones, with 84% observed a single time. The clonotype originates from a man aged 18 to 35 with active or convalescent COVID-19. The rearrangement links TRBV7-2 to TRBJ2-1; 11 bases agree with TRBD2. The sequencing input was peripheral blood. For the CDR3, the DNA is TGTGCCAGCAGCTTACAACCCGGGACTAGCGGAGGGAATGAGCAGTTCTTC. Residues: CASSLQPGTSGGNEQFF.